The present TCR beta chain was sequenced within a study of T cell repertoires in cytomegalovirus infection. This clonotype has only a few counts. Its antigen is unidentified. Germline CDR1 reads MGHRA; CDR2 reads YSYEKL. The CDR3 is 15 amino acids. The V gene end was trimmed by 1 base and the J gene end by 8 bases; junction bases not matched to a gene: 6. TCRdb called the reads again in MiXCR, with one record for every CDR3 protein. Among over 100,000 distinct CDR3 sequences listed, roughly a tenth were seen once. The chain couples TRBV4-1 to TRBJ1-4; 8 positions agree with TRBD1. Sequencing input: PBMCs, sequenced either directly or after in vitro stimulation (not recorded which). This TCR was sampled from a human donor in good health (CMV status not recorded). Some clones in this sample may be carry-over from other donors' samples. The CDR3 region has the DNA TGCGCCAGCAGCCAAGGAGGACAGGGCGTCGAAAAACTGTTTTTT. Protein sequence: CASSQGGQGVEKLFF.